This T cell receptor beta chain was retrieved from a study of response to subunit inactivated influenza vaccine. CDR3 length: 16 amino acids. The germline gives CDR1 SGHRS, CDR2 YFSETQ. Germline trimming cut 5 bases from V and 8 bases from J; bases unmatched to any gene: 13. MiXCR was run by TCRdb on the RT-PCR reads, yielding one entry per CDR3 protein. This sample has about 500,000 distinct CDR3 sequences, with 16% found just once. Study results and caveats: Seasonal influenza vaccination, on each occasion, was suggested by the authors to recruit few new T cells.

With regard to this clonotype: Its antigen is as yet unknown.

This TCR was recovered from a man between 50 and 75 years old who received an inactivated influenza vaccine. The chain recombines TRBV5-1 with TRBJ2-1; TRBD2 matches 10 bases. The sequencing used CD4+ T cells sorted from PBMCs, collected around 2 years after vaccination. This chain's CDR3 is CASSALVTSGVHEQFF. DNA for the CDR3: TGCGCCAGCAGTGCTCTGGTCACTAGCGGGGTTCATGAGCAGTTCTTC.